The 5 T cell receptor beta chains given below trace back to one sample, sequenced in a study of CD8 T cells in ankylosing spondylitis. TCRdb re-derived calls from the 5' RACE reads in MiXCR, one entry per CDR3 protein. The sample shows approximately 100,000 distinct CDR3 sequences, roughly 8.7% of them seen only once. Sequencing was done on a sample of blood, either unsorted or a sorted T cell fraction (not recorded which). All receptors come from a male donor with ankylosing spondylitis or in good health (not recorded which).

This clonotype was observed at least ten times. The rearrangement links TRBV29-1 to TRBJ1-4, with a weak D call TRBD1 (5 bases). The germline V and J ends were trimmed by 6 bases and 8 bases, with 19 bases remaining between them. The CDR3 extends over 14 amino acids. Germline V gives CDR1 SQVTM, CDR2 ANQGSEA. The CDR3 sequence is CSVKRGGIDEKLFF. CDR3 nucleotides: TGCAGCGTAAAACGGGGGGGAATTGACGAAAAACTGTTTTTT. Full variable domain (remainder filled in from reference TRBV29-1 and TRBJ1-4): SAVISQKPSRDICQRGTSLTIQCQVDSQVTMMFWYRQQPGQSLTLIATANQGSEATYESGFVIDKFPISRPNLTFSTLTVSNMSPEDSSIYLCSVKRGGIDEKLFFGSGTQLSVL.

The chain carries TRBV4-3 and TRBJ2-2, with TRBD1 as a possible D gene (5 bases). Trimming removed 4 bases at V and 7 bases at J, with 16 bases between. Germline CDR1 and CDR2: LGHNA and YSLEER. The CDR3 is 15 residues long. CDR3 region: CASSLRPRVFGELFF. The DNA of the CDR3 is TGCGCCAGCAGCCTACGGCCCAGGGTCTTCGGGGAGCTGTTTTTT.

The chain carries TRBV5-1 and TRBJ2-5; maybe TRBD1 (6 bases). Germline-derived CDR1 and CDR2 are SGHRS and YFSETQ. The V and J ends lost 3 bases and 2 bases respectively, with 14 bases between them. The CDR3 covers 15 residues. The CDR3 DNA follows: TGCGCCAGCAGCTCAACAGGGACCCTACAAGAGACCCAGTACTTC. This sequence encodes CASSSTGTLQETQYF.

This clonotype was recorded at least ten times. This chain joins TRBV12-3 or TRBV12-4 and TRBJ2-7; D is tentatively TRBD1 or TRBD2 (6 bases each). Trimming shortened V by 2 bases and J by 0 bases, and 8 bases separated the two germline ends. The CDR3 covers 14 residues. CDR3 sequence reads: CASSLPGASYEQYF. The CDR3 DNA follows: TGTGCCAGCAGTTTACCGGGGGCCTCCTACGAGCAGTACTTC.

Remarks on this clonotype: Since a much larger clone is just one base distant, this may be a read error. The CDR3 DNA reads TGTGCCAGCAGCCCTCCGGGACTAACCTGCGAGCAGTACTTC. Its translation is CASSPPGLTCEQYF. The rearrangement joins TRBV4-2 to TRBJ2-7, with 7 bases lining up with TRBD2. CDR1 LGHNA and CDR2 YNFKEQ come from the germline V gene. The CDR3 sequence is 14 residues long. V was clipped by 4 bases and J by 6 bases; unmatched bases: 9.